The entry below describes one TCR beta chain. Its antigen remains unidentified. It has no much larger one-base neighbor in the sample; base qualities were not kept. These data come from a study of blood T cell repertoires in COVID-19 (TCRdb year 2020). Regarding the study in general: Samples from collaborators originated in the United States, Italy and Spain and spanned both the acute and convalescent phases of COVID-19. The prospective study material was composed of cDNA or gDNA derived from T cells, B-cell-depleted T cells, or PBMCs. The dataset comprised deeply sampled blood TCRbeta repertoires from subjects exposed to, actively infected with, or recovered from COVID-19. The repertoires were released in a freely available public database meant as a resource for research on the immune response to SARS-CoV-2. The samples were drawn from two sources: the first 160 participants of the ongoing ImmuneRACE study, and fewer than 1,500 subjects contributed by 6 global collaborators. The sample metadata nearly always contained a de-identified subject ID, COVID-19 status, age in years and sex. Where available, HLA class I and class II types were obtained from metadata supplied by the sample provider rather than from assay-based typing.

The V end loses 8 bases and the J end loses 1 base, and a stretch of 14 bases separates them. CDR1 and CDR2 are drawn from the germline V gene (reference sequence): GTSNPN, SVGIG. Its CDR3 holds 13 amino acids, cysteine through phenylalanine. The DNA shown is the 39-base CDR3, in frame from base 1. TCRbeta CDR3 regions were amplified from genomic DNA using the immunoSEQ Assay, a bias-controlled multiplex PCR. In the source study's methods: The number of nucleated cells in each sample was estimated from the amplification of reference gene primers within the assay. To quantify the absolute abundance of each unique TCRbeta CDR3 rearrangement, sequence reads were collapsed and filtered. Productive Simpson clonality was computed per sample as the square root of Simpson's diversity index over productive rearrangements. TCRdb mirrors the immuneACCESS table, restricted to in-frame sequences. Some clones are absent from its copies; in checked studies, under half trace to an unresolved V gene, and the reason for the others is unknown. V, J and clone size are those of that table, while D and trimming were read from the DNA. The sample table contains more than 65,000 clones; only one count was recorded for 75% to 85% of them. Around 47% of the sample comes from the top ten.

The collaborating institutions used their own protocols to collect whole blood in K2EDTA tubes. For TCRbeta analysis, collaborators shipped samples as frozen whole blood, isolated PBMCs, or DNA extracted from either of those sample types. Study-level results and caveats: The quantity of clinical and demographic metadata differed by source and by participant and was supplied without curation.

The chain uses TRBV30 and TRBJ1-2, and possibly TRBD1, on 5 matching bases. The source material was peripheral blood. This clonotype was sampled from a human donor in a cohort sampled during active COVID-19. The base sequence is TGTGCCCGGATGGGCAGGGATAACTATGGCTACACCTTC. The resulting protein is CARMGRDNYGYTF.